The rows below give T cell receptor beta chains drawn from one sample of a study of T cell repertoires in cytomegalovirus infection. TCRdb reprocessed the reads with MiXCR, giving one entry per CDR3 protein. Among around 170,000 distinct CDR3 sequences listed, around an eighth were seen once. Material: PBMCs. These receptor sequences come from a human donor in good health (CMV status not recorded). Some clones in this sample may be carry-over from other donors' samples. The conserved cysteine and the conserved F or W are not part of the CDR3 here. The size field is filled for only some rows; it gives once, few, many or a size class.

many	TRBV28	TRBJ1-5	ASSSSGAQPQH
many	TRBV12-3/TRBV12-4	TRBJ1-1	ASSFRVEYTEAF
few	TRBV27	TRBJ2-1	ASSYEGQYNEQF
many	TRBV7-9	TRBJ2-6	ASSLGRTGANVLT
few	TRBV14	TRBJ1-1	ASSQVAGVTEAF
many	TRBV25-1	TRBJ1-2	ASSESETYGYT
few	TRBV5-1	TRBJ1-4	ASSLQGYNEKLF
few	TRBV5-4	TRBJ2-1	ASSRESGSSYNEQF
-	TRBV20-1	TRBJ2-3	SAPPARSSTDTQY
once	TRBV25-1	TRBJ1-1	ASIIGLEAF
-	TRBV6-5	TRBJ2-7	ASRRADRGLGEQY
many	TRBV7-9	TRBJ2-7	ASSLPGQGEGEQY
many	TRBV7-9	TRBJ1-4	ASSLRTENEKLF
-	TRBV7-9	TRBJ1-1	ASSLAAAGGSMGTEAF
-	TRBV12-3/TRBV12-4	TRBJ1-1	ASSFGSTSEAF
many	TRBV12-3/TRBV12-4	TRBJ2-3	ASTPWRGGPPDTQY
-	TRBV24-1	TRBJ1-4	ATSDPGDAIEKLF
-	TRBV29-1	TRBJ1-5	SVVWDSNQPQH
few	TRBV11-3	TRBJ2-1	ASSIGLAGVNEQF
-	TRBV5-1	TRBJ1-1	ASSLGAGTNTEAF
-	TRBV7-9	TRBJ2-2	ASSPGAANTGELF
many	TRBV7-3	TRBJ1-5	ASRDPSGNQPQH
few	TRBV29-1	TRBJ2-1	SVGGRINEQF
few	TRBV24-1	TRBJ2-3	ATSDPDPSGTDTQY